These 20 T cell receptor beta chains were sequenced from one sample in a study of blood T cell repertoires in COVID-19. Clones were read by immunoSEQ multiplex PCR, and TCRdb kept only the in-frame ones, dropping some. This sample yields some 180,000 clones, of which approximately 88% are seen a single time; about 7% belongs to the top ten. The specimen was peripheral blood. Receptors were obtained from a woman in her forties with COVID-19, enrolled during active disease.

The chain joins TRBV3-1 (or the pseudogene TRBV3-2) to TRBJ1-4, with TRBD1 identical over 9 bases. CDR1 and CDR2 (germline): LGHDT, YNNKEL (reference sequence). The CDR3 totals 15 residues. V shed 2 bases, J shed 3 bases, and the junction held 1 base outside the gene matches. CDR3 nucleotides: TGTGCCAGCAGCCAATGGGACAGGGCTAATGAAAAACTGTTTTTT. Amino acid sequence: CASSQWDRANEKLFF.

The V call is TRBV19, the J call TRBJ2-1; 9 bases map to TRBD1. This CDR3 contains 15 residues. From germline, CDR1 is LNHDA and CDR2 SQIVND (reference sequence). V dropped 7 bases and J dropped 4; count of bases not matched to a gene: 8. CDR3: CASTLTGQGYNEQFF. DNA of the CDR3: TGTGCCAGTACCCTAACGGGACAGGGTTACAATGAGCAGTTCTTC. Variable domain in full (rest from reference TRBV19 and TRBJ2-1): DGGITQSPKYLFRKEGQNVTLSCEQNLNHDAMYWYRQDPGQGLRLIYYSQIVNDFQKGDIAEGYSVSREKKESFPLTVTSAQKNPTAFYLCASTLTGQGYNEQFFGPGTRLTVL.

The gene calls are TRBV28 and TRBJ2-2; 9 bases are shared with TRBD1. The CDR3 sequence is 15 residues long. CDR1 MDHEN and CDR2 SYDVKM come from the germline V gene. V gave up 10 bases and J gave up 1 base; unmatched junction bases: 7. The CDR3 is CATPQGQGNTGELFF. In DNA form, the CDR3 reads TGTGCCACCCCCCAGGGACAGGGGAACACCGGGGAGCTGTTTTTT.

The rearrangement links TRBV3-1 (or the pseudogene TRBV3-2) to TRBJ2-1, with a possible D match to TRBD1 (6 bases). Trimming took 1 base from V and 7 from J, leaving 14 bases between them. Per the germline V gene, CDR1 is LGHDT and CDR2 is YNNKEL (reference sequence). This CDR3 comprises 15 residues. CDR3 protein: CASSQGRRGSNEQFF. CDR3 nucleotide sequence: TGTGCCAGCAGCCAAGGCCGCAGGGGATCGAATGAGCAGTTCTTC.

This CDR3 is CASGSWTGGTGELFF. Here the CDR3 DNA reads TGTGCTAGTGGTTCTTGGACAGGGGGAACCGGGGAGCTGTTTTTT. The rearrangement joins TRBV12-5 to TRBJ2-2; TRBD1 matches at 10 bases. This CDR3 region has 15 residues. Germline lookup yields CDR1 LGHNT and CDR2 FRNRAP. V lost 4 bases, J lost 5 bases, and 4 bases stayed unmatched. The variable domain in full, with the rest retrieved from reference TRBV12-5 and TRBJ2-2, is DARVTQTPRHKVTEMGQEVTMRCQPILGHNTVFWYRQTMMQGLELLAYFRNRAPLDDSGMPKDRFSAEMPDATLATLKIQPSEPRDSAVYFCASGSWTGGTGELFFGEGSRLTVL.

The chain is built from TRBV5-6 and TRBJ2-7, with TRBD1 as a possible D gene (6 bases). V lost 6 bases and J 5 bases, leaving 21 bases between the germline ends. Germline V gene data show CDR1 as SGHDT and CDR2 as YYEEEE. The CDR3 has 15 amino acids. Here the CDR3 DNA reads TGTGCCAGCACCAAAATAGGGCTGGGGGCGCACGAGCAGTACTTC. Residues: CASTKIGLGAHEQYF.

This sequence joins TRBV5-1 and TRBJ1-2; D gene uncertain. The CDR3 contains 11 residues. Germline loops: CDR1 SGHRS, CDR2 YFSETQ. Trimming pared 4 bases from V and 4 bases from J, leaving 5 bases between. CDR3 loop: CASSESYGYTF. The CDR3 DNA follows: TGCGCCAGCAGCGAGTCCTATGGCTACACCTTC. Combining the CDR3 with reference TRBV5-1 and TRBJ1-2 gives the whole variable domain KAGVTQTPRYLIKTRGQQVTLSCSPISGHRSVSWYQQTPGQGLQFLFEYFSETQRNKGNFPGRFSGRQFSNSRSEMNVSTLELGDSALYLCASSESYGYTFGSGTRLTVV.

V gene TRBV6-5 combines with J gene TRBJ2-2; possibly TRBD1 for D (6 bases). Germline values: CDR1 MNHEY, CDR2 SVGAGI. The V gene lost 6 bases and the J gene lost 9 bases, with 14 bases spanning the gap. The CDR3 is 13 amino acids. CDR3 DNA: TGTGCCAGCAGCCGAACTACAGGGAGGGAGCTGTTTTTT. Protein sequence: CASSRTTGRELFF.

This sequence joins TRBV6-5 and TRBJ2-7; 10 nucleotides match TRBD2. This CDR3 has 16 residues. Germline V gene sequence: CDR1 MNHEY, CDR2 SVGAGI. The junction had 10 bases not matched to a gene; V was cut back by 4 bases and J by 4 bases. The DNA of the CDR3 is TGTGCCAGCAGTTTAACTAGCGGGGCCTACGAATACGAGCAGTACTTC. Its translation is CASSLTSGAYEYEQYF.

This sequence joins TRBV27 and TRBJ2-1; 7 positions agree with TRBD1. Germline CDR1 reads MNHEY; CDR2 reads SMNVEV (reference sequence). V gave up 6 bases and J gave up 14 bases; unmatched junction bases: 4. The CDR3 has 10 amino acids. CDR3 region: CASSGTVEFF. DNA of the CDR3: TGTGCCAGCAGCGGGACAGTGGAGTTCTTC.

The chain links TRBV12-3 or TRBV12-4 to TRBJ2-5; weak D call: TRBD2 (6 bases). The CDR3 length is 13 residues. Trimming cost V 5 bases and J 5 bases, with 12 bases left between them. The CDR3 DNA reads TGTGCCAGCAGTGAGAGCGGGTATGAGACCCAGTACTTC. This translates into CASSESGYETQYF.

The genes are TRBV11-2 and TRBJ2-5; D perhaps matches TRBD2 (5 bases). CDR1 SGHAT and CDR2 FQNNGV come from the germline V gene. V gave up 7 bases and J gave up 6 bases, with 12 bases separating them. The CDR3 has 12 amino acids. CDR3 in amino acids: CASIDVGKTQYF. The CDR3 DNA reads TGTGCCAGCATAGACGTCGGGAAGACCCAGTACTTC.

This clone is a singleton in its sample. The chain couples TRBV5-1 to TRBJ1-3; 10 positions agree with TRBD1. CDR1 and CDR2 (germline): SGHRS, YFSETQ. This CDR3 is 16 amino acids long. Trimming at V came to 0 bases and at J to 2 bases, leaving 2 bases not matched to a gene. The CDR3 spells CASSLGGTGAGNTIYF. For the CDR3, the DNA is TGCGCCAGCAGCTTGGGCGGGACAGGGGCTGGAAACACCATATATTTT.

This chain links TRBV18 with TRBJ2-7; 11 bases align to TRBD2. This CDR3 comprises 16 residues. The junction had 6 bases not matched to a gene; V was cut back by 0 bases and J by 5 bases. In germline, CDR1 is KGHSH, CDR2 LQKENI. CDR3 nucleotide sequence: TGTGCCAGCTCACCACCGGGAATAGCGGGAGGGGACGAGCAGTACTTC. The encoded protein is CASSPPGIAGGDEQYF.

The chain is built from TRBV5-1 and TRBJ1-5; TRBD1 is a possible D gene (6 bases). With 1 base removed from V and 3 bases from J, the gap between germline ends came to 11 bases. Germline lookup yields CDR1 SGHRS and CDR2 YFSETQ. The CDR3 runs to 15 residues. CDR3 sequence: CASSLKQGDNQPQHF. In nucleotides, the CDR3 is TGCGCCAGCAGCTTGAAACAGGGTGACAATCAGCCCCAGCATTTT.

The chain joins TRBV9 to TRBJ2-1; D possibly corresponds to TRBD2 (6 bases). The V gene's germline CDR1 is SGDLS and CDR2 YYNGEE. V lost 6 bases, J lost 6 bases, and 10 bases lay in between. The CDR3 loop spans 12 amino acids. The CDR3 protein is CASMGGINEQFF. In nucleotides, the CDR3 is TGTGCCAGCATGGGGGGTATCAATGAGCAGTTCTTC.

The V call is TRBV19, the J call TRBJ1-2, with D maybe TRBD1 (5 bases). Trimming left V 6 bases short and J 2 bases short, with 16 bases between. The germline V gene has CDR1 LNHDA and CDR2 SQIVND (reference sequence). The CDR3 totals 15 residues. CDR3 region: CASRDPGLSNYGYTF. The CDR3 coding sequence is TGTGCCAGTAGAGACCCAGGGCTATCGAACTATGGCTACACCTTC.

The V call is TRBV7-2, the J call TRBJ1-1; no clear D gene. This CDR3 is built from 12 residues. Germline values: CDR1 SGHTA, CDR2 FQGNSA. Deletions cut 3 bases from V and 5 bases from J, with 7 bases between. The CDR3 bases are TGTGCCAGCAGCTTTTCAGTAACTGAAGCTTTCTTT. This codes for CASSFSVTEAFF.

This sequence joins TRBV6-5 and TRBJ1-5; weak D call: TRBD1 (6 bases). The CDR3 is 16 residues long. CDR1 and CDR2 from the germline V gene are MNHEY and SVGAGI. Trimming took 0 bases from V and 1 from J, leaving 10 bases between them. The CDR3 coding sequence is TGTGCCAGCAGTTACTCGCTGACAGGAAGCAATCAGCCCCAGCATTTT. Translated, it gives CASSYSLTGSNQPQHF.

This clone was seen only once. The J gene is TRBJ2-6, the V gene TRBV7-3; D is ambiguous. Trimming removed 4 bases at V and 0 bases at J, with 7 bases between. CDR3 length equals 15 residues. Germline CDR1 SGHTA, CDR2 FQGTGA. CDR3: CASSSYFSGANVLTF. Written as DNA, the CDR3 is TGTGCCAGCAGCTCTTATTTCTCTGGGGCCAACGTCCTGACTTTC.